The clone carrying this T cell receptor beta chain appeared a few times. The antigen remains unidentified. MiXCR was run by TCRdb on the 5' RACE reads, yielding one entry per CDR3 protein. The data hold hundreds of thousands of distinct CDR3 sequences, with 8.6% observed a single time. This sample stems from a study of identical twins. The study, taken as a whole, reports: Donors were not followed over many years; analysis was cross-sectional. For monozygotic twins, models underestimated out-of-frame TCR alpha sharing.

The same specimen was also included in a second study, on yellow fever vaccine responses in identical twins.

The sequence derives from a woman aged 18-35 years in good health. Sequencing was carried out using PBMCs.

CDR3: CASSTTGGHEQYF. The CDR3 region has the DNA TGTGCCAGCAGTACAACAGGGGGCCACGAGCAGTACTTC. The J gene is TRBJ2-7, the V gene TRBV6-2 or TRBV6-3; the match to TRBD1 covers 9 bases. CDR1 and CDR2 from the germline V gene are MNHEY and SVGEGT. The junction had 4 bases not matched to a gene; V was cut back by 5 bases and J by 5 bases. This CDR3 has 13 amino acids.